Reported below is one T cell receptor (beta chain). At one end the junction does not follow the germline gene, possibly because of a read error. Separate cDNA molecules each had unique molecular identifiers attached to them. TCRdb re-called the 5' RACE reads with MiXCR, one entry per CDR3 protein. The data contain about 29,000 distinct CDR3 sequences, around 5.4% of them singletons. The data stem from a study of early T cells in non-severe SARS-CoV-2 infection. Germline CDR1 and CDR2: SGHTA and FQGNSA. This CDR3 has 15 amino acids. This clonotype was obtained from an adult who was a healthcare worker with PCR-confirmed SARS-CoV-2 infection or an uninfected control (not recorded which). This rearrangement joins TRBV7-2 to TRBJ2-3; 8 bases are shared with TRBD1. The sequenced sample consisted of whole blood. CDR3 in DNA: TGTGCCAGCAGCTTAGTTGGACAGGGCACAGAAACGCAGTATTTT. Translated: CASSLVGQGTETQYF.